This T cell receptor (beta chain) was found in a study of T cell responses to AZD1222 COVID-19 vaccine. Study-wide findings and caveats: White British donors predominated, females outnumbered males, and clonal diversity was possibly underestimated. The study found Spike-specific TCR breadth and depth rose after two AZD1222 doses. Only a handful of AZD1222 recipients, more than 5 in all, had baseline seropositivity.

In germline, CDR1 is SGHRS, CDR2 YFSETQ. The CDR3 length is 15 residues. Trimming left V 3 bases short and J 3 bases short, with 15 bases between. Libraries were prepared by immunoSEQ multiplex PCR; TCRdb keeps only in-frame clonotypes and omits some of them. Of 150,000 to 200,000 clones listed, approximately 92% were seen once; the top ten hold about 2.5%. In the case of this clone: Its antigen is undetermined.

The origin of this receptor is an adult in good health. The source material was peripheral blood, sampled on day 0 of AZD1222 vaccination. The V call is TRBV5-1, the J call TRBJ1-2; tentatively, D is TRBD1 (5 bases). CDR3 region: CASSWGPDEHYGYTF. The CDR3 nucleotides read TGCGCCAGCAGCTGGGGACCCGACGAACACTATGGCTACACCTTC.